What follows describes a single TCR beta chain. The antigen is not known. One end of the junction fails to match germline, which may point to a read error. Primers used in a second PCR of about 7 to 12 cycles were a sample-barcoded 5' primer and a J-beta primer mix. Each cDNA molecule was tagged by a template-switch adaptor with 12 random nucleotides. TCRdb re-called the 5' RACE reads with MiXCR, one entry per CDR3 protein. Here the sample spans over 500,000 distinct CDR3 sequences, 45% to 60% being singletons. This record comes from a study of blood T cells in healthy people across ages. General study findings and limits: It was not known whether donors were CMV positive (a possible confounder of expanded clonotype changes). Long-lived donors had more naive CD4+ cells and higher diversity than aged donors.

This receptor was obtained from a woman aged 80 or over in good health. The sample comprised blood.

CDR3 sequence reads: CTISGNEDTQYF. CDR3 sequence (DNA): TGTACCATCAGTGGGAATGAGGATACGCAGTATTTT. The chain joins TRBV10-3 to TRBJ2-3, with D unclear. Germline CDR1 ENHRY, CDR2 SYGVKD. The CDR3 sequence is 12 residues long.